The present TCR beta chain was sequenced within a study of CD8 T cells in ankylosing spondylitis. Points from the study as a whole: Before this, some motif variants had been reported in reactive arthritis synovial fluid and blood. The study identified a TCR beta motif of several highly homologous variants that appeared characteristic of ankylosing spondylitis blood.

Between the trimmed V and J ends, which lost 7 bases and 0 bases, there was a span of 16 bases. Germline CDR1 is LNHDA and CDR2 is SQIVND (reference sequence). There are 16 residues in the CDR3. It was by quantitative 5'-RACE with molecular barcodes that TCR beta libraries were made. Each CDR3 protein gets one entry after TCRdb re-called the 5' RACE reads with MiXCR. The table has 350,000 or so distinct CDR3 sequences, roughly 14% seen once. With regard to this clonotype: What it binds is not known.

The chain carries TRBV19 and TRBJ1-5; D unresolved. This receptor was taken from a male donor with ankylosing spondylitis or in good health (not recorded which). The sequencing sample was made of blood, either unsorted or a sorted T cell fraction (not recorded which). CDR3 in DNA: TGTGCCAGTAAGTCGCCTTTACTCTTTAGCAATCAGCCCCAGCATTTT. Translating it yields CASKSPLLFSNQPQHF.